This passage covers 29 T cell receptor beta chains from one sample sequenced in a study of blood T cell repertoires in COVID-19. The method was immunoSEQ multiplex PCR; TCRdb's version includes in-frame clones alone and lacks a portion of them. The sample yields about 68,000 clones, 86% seen once. Sample: peripheral blood. These receptors were collected from a man aged 25 to 40 with acute or convalescent COVID-19.

The chain uses TRBV14 and TRBJ2-7; D remains unclear. Germline loops: CDR1 SGHDN, CDR2 FVKESK. The CDR3 consists of 13 residues. V dropped 2 bases and J dropped 5 bases, with 10 bases sitting between them. CDR3: CASSQWSRDEQYF. CDR3 coding DNA: TGTGCCAGCAGCCAATGGTCCCGCGACGAGCAGTACTTC.

The chain is built from TRBV5-6 and TRBJ1-2; D gene uncertain. Germline loops: CDR1 SGHDT, CDR2 YYEEEE. CDR3 length equals 12 residues. Trimming stripped 3 bases from V and 10 bases from J, with 13 bases between. CDR3 in amino acids: CASSSTTPSYTF. DNA for the CDR3: TGTGCCAGCAGCTCCACCACACCTTCCTACACCTTC.

This clone appeared a single time. CDR3 sequence: CASSELGTGLSPLHF. DNA of the CDR3: TGTGCCAGCAGTGAGTTAGGGACAGGGCTTTCACCCCTCCACTTT. The V call is TRBV2, the J call TRBJ1-6; 9 nucleotides align to TRBD1. From germline, CDR1 is SNHLY and CDR2 FYNNEI. This CDR3 has 15 residues. Losses at the gene ends were 3 bases for V and 9 bases for J; bases not matched to a gene: 6.

The chain joins TRBV6-2 or TRBV6-3 to TRBJ1-5, with TRBD1 matching over 10 bases. The CDR3 is 16 residues long. Germline CDR1 reads MNHEY; CDR2 reads SVGEGT. With 2 bases clipped from V and 4 bases from J, the junction kept 5 bases outside the gene matches. The CDR3 DNA reads TGTGCCAGCAGTTACCGCCAGGACAGGGGGAATCAGCCCCAGCATTTT. Protein sequence: CASSYRQDRGNQPQHF.

The gene calls are TRBV3-1 (or the pseudogene TRBV3-2) and TRBJ2-1; 10 bases agree with TRBD2. Germline values: CDR1 LGHDT, CDR2 YNNKEL (reference sequence). The CDR3 spans 13 residues. CDR3 in amino acids: CAAGGEVYNEQFF. The CDR3 DNA follows: TGTGCAGCGGGGGGGGAGGTCTACAATGAGCAGTTCTTC.

The V and J genes are TRBV28 and TRBJ2-1; a possible D gene is TRBD2 (6 bases). Germline loops: CDR1 MDHEN, CDR2 SYDVKM. V was shortened by 7 bases and J by 2 bases, with 9 bases between the two germline ends. The CDR3 sequence is 13 residues long. The CDR3 here is CASTGDPYNEQFF. In DNA form, the CDR3 reads TGTGCCAGCACGGGAGACCCCTACAATGAGCAGTTCTTC.

The rearrangement uses TRBV14 and TRBJ2-1, with D tentatively TRBD1 (5 bases). The CDR3 is 13 residues long. Germline lookup yields CDR1 SGHDN and CDR2 FVKESK. V lost 0 bases and J 12 bases, leaving 12 bases between the germline ends. For the CDR3, the DNA is TGTGCCAGCAGCCAAGATTTTACAGGTGGGCAGTTCTTC. Translating it yields CASSQDFTGGQFF.

This chain uses TRBV6-4 with TRBJ2-3; TRBD2 aligns across 9 bases. Germline trimming cut 6 bases from V and 4 bases from J; bases unmatched to any gene: 5. This CDR3 region has 14 residues. Germline loops: CDR1 MRHNA, CDR2 SNTAGT. CDR3 sequence reads: CASSERTSADTQYF. The CDR3 DNA sequence: TGTGCCAGCAGCGAGCGGACTAGCGCAGATACGCAGTATTTT.

V usage is TRBV7-2 and J usage is TRBJ2-3, with a possible D match to TRBD1 (6 bases). The CDR3 length is 14 residues. Germline V gives CDR1 SGHTA, CDR2 FQGNSA. Trimming took 2 bases from V and 1 from J, leaving 7 bases between them. CDR3 DNA: TGTGCCAGCAGCTTAAGACAGGGCACAGATACGCAGTATTTT. It is translated as CASSLRQGTDTQYF.

V and J are TRBV7-2 and TRBJ2-7; D ambiguous. CDR3 length: 17 amino acids. Germline CDR1 and CDR2: SGHTA and FQGNSA. V was clipped by 1 base and J by 4 bases, with 20 bases between them. Written as DNA, the CDR3 is TGTGCCAGCAGCTTAGTTAGTGCTTTCGAACCCCCTTACGAGCAGTACTTC. Translation gives CASSLVSAFEPPYEQYF.

V is TRBV18 and J is TRBJ2-1, with no clear D. CDR3 size: 14 residues. Germline lookup yields CDR1 KGHSH and CDR2 LQKENI. Trimming removed 2 bases at V and 6 bases at J, with 11 bases between. In nucleotides, the CDR3 is TGTGCCAGCTCACCAGAGACTTACCTCAATGAGCAGTTCTTC. This encodes CASSPETYLNEQFF. Combining the CDR3 with reference TRBV18 and TRBJ2-1 gives the whole variable domain NAGVMQNPRHLVRRRGQEARLRCSPMKGHSHVYWYRQLPEEGLKFMVYLQKENIIDESGMPKERFSAEFPKEGPSILRIQQVVRGDSAAYFCASSPETYLNEQFFGPGTRLTVL.

V gene TRBV30 combines with J gene TRBJ2-5; no clear D. The CDR3 sequence is 13 residues long. Germline values: CDR1 GTSNPN, CDR2 SVGIG (reference sequence). With 0 bases removed from V and 5 bases from J, the gap between germline ends came to 10 bases. The CDR3 reads CAWSVAEWETQYF. In nucleotides, the CDR3 is TGTGCCTGGAGTGTGGCAGAATGGGAGACCCAGTACTTC.

The gene calls are TRBV6-2 or TRBV6-3 and TRBJ2-7, with 13 nucleotides matching TRBD2. V gave up 5 bases and J gave up 4 bases; unmatched junction bases: 2. Germline V gene data show CDR1 as MNHEY and CDR2 as SVGEGT. The CDR3 runs 14 residues. The CDR3: CASSRLAGGYEQYF. The CDR3 coding sequence is TGTGCCAGCAGTCGACTAGCGGGAGGTTACGAGCAGTACTTC.

This clone has just one count. The genes are TRBV4-1 and TRBJ2-2; 8 bases align to TRBD2. The length of the CDR3 is 16 residues. Per germline, CDR1 MGHRA and CDR2 YSYEKL. Germline trimming cut 7 bases from V and 3 bases from J; bases unmatched to any gene: 10. The DNA of the CDR3 is TGCGCCAGCACCCCAGAGGCGGGAGGCTACACCGGGGAGCTGTTTTTT. Encoded protein: CASTPEAGGYTGELFF.

The V and J genes are TRBV6-1 and TRBJ1-4; D is perhaps TRBD1 (6 bases). This CDR3 region has 17 residues. V gave up 0 bases and J gave up 14 bases, with 25 bases separating them. Germline-derived CDR1 and CDR2 are MNHNS and SASEGT. The chain's CDR3 is CASSEAQPGHMMKWLFF. The CDR3 coding sequence is TGTGCCAGCAGTGAAGCACAACCGGGACATATGATGAAATGGCTGTTTTTT.

The chain employs TRBV6-1 and TRBJ2-1; a possible D gene is TRBD1 (5 bases). The CDR3 runs 15 residues. V lost 1 base to trimming and J lost 3 bases, with 10 bases between them. Germline values: CDR1 MNHNS, CDR2 SASEGT. CDR3 bases: TGTGCCAGCAGTGAAGAGGGGTTAAACTACAATGAGCAGTTCTTC. Protein sequence: CASSEEGLNYNEQFF.

V gene TRBV29-1 combines with J gene TRBJ2-1; TRBD2 might be the D (6 bases). V was pared by 4 bases and J by 10 bases, with 17 bases between. The CDR3 sequence is 13 residues long. Germline CDR1 reads SQVTM; CDR2 reads ANQGSEA. The CDR3 nucleotides read TGCAGCGTTGCCGGGAGCTCAATGGGGGAGCAGTTCTTC. Amino acids: CSVAGSSMGEQFF.

This chain's CDR3 is CASSRPGLGRYNEQFF. CDR3 bases: TGCGCCAGCAGCCGCCCGGGACTAGGTCGCTACAATGAGCAGTTCTTC. The chain carries TRBV5-1 and TRBJ2-1; 8 bases agree with TRBD2. The germline gives CDR1 SGHRS, CDR2 YFSETQ. The CDR3 length is 16 residues. The V gene end was trimmed by 4 bases and the J gene end by 3 bases; junction bases not matched to a gene: 9.

The chain employs TRBV19 and TRBJ2-1; 9 bases line up with TRBD1. The CDR3 contains 16 residues. Germline V lookup: CDR1 LNHDA, CDR2 SQIVND (reference sequence). The junction had 5 bases not matched to a gene; V was cut back by 3 bases and J by 2 bases. CDR3 amino acids: CASSIGDRVAYNEQFF. In DNA, the CDR3 is TGTGCCAGTAGTATCGGGGACAGGGTAGCCTACAATGAGCAGTTCTTC.

The sample holds a few counts of this clone. The gene calls are TRBV14 and TRBJ1-1; D is unclear. From germline, CDR1 is SGHDN and CDR2 FVKESK. The CDR3 sequence is 15 residues long. Deletions cut 1 base from V and 4 bases from J, with 13 bases between. CDR3 protein: CASSQGRGSGTEAFF. The CDR3 DNA is TGTGCCAGCAGCCAAGGGCGGGGATCGGGCACTGAAGCTTTCTTT.

The chain recombines TRBV6-5 with TRBJ2-1; 9 nucleotides line up with TRBD2. This CDR3 has 14 residues. Trimming removed 5 bases from V and 6 bases from J; junction bases left unmatched: 5. Germline V gene data show CDR1 as MNHEY and CDR2 as SVGAGI. The CDR3 is CASSRLAGSNEQFF. For the CDR3, the DNA is TGTGCCAGCAGTCGGCTAGCGGGAAGCAATGAGCAGTTCTTC.

The rearrangement links TRBV19 to TRBJ2-3; TRBD1 matches 7 bases. This CDR3 has 16 amino acids. CDR1 LNHDA and CDR2 SQIVND come from the germline V gene (reference sequence). The ends lost 4 bases at V and 2 bases at J; junction bases unmatched: 9. The CDR3 reads CASSKRRDSITDTQYF. DNA for the CDR3: TGTGCCAGTAGTAAACGACGGGACAGCATCACAGATACGCAGTATTTT.

This rearrangement joins TRBV19 to TRBJ2-5; 9 bases align to TRBD2. The CDR3 runs to 15 residues. Looked up from germline, CDR1 is LNHDA and CDR2 is SQIVND (reference sequence). V trimming: 7 bases; J trimming: 5 bases; junction bases outside the gene matches: 11. DNA for the CDR3: TGTGCCAGTAAGCCGACAGCGGGAGGCCGGGAGACCCAGTACTTC. Translated, it gives CASKPTAGGRETQYF.

CDR3 DNA sequence: TGTGCCAGCGATGACAGACTAGGCTCCTACAATGAGCAGTTCTTC. It is translated as CASDDRLGSYNEQFF. The rearrangement joins TRBV6-5 to TRBJ2-1; possibly TRBD2 for D (6 bases). Germline CDR1 reads MNHEY; CDR2 reads SVGAGI. The length of the CDR3 is 15 residues. The V gene lost 8 bases and the J gene lost 0 bases, with 14 bases spanning the gap.

The V gene is TRBV11-2, the J gene TRBJ2-2; D may be TRBD2 (5 bases). V lost 2 bases to trimming and J lost 1 base, with 5 bases between them. Per the germline V gene, CDR1 is SGHAT and CDR2 is FQNNGV. There are 14 residues in the CDR3. The CDR3 DNA is TGTGCCAGCAGCTTACGGGGGAACACCGGGGAGCTGTTTTTT. As protein: CASSLRGNTGELFF.

The chain uses TRBV28 and TRBJ2-1, with TRBD2 matching over 8 bases. CDR1 MDHEN and CDR2 SYDVKM come from the germline V gene. V lost 5 bases and J lost 0; bases outside the gene matches: 9. This CDR3 region has 17 residues. The CDR3 is CASSLPTGTSSYNEQFF. CDR3 sequence (DNA): TGTGCCAGCAGTCTACCCACCGGGACTAGCTCCTACAATGAGCAGTTCTTC.

Details on this clone: At one end the junction does not follow the germline gene, possibly because of a read error. The chain links TRBV7-7 to TRBJ2-2, with 8 bases lining up with TRBD1. CDR3 length: 16 amino acids. Germline CDR1 reads SSHAT; CDR2 reads FNYEAQ (reference sequence). The CDR3 DNA sequence: TGTGCTAGCAGCCCCCAGGGGGCCCTCAACACCGGGGAGCTGTTTTTT. Protein product: CASSPQGALNTGELFF.

The V gene is TRBV7-2, the J gene TRBJ2-1; 8 bases agree with TRBD2. The CDR3 extends over 15 amino acids. Per germline, CDR1 SGHTA and CDR2 FQGNSA. V lost 3 bases and J lost 9; bases outside the gene matches: 10. CDR3 sequence reads: CASSFRSSGTIEQFF. The CDR3 region has the DNA TGTGCCAGCAGCTTTCGTAGTAGCGGGACGATTGAGCAGTTCTTC.

This chain connects TRBV6-5 to TRBJ2-3, with 9 nucleotides matching TRBD2. The trim removed 6 bases at V and 2 bases at J, leaving 6 bases unmatched. The CDR3 spans 15 residues. Germline V gene lookup returns CDR1 MNHEY and CDR2 SVGAGI. Here the CDR3 DNA reads TGTGCCAGCAGGATGACTAGCGGCTACACAGATACGCAGTATTTT. Its protein product is CASRMTSGYTDTQYF.